This T cell receptor beta chain was profiled in a study of T-cell reconstitution after alpha-beta-depleted transplantation in children. Unique molecular identifiers tagged the TCRbeta library. Using its own MiXCR run on the PCR reads, TCRdb lists one record per CDR3 protein. The repertoire has about 540,000 distinct CDR3 sequences, around 17% of them found once; the top ten carry more than 2.5%. There are a few counts of this clonotype. V gave up 0 bases and J gave up 0 bases; unmatched junction bases: 4. The germline V gene encodes CDR1 DFQATT and CDR2 SNEGSKA (reference sequence). CDR3 length equals 17 residues.

This receptor was taken from a human donor who donated a stem cell graft to a child with acute lymphoblastic leukemia. The material was PBMCs from the stem cell graft donor, obtained from the stem cell graft. The chain has TRBV20-1 and TRBJ2-2, with 10 bases lining up with TRBD2. CDR3 nucleotide sequence: TGCAGTGCTAGAGACGGACTAGCGGATTCGAACACCGGGGAGCTGTTTTTT. Translated, it gives CSARDGLADSNTGELFF.